The 8 T cell receptor beta chains given below trace back to one sample, sequenced in a study of T cell changes during pregnancy in multiple sclerosis. Here immunoSEQ multiplex PCR was the method, and the copy in TCRdb shows in-frame clones only, minus some. The sample comprises around 65,000 clones, more than 75% of which are singletons, and around 3.3% rests with the top ten. This specimen was peripheral blood, taken in the first trimester of pregnancy. The receptors were sampled from a female donor in good health, enrolled as a control in a pregnancy study.

The chain couples TRBV5-3 to TRBJ1-3; 7 bases map to TRBD1. TRBV5-3 is classed as an ORF, of uncertain function. CDR3 size: 19 residues. V gave up 7 bases and J gave up 0 bases; unmatched junction bases: 19. CDR3 in DNA: TGTGCCAGAGCAAGGGACAGTACATACGTAGTACTCTCTGGAAACACCATATATTTT. This encodes CARARDSTYVVLSGNTIYF.

This chain joins TRBV7-2 and TRBJ2-7, with TRBD2 matching over 11 bases. J gave up 3 bases and V 1 base, and 5 bases lay outside the gene matches. Germline V gives CDR1 SGHTA, CDR2 FQGNSA. The CDR3 loop spans 16 amino acids. The CDR3: CASSLVTSGTYYEQYF. DNA for the CDR3: TGTGCCAGCAGCTTAGTGACTAGCGGGACCTACTACGAGCAGTACTTC.

This chain links TRBV6-1 with TRBJ2-2; no clear D gene. Germline V gene data show CDR1 as MNHNS and CDR2 as SASEGT. Trimming took off 0 bases at V and 5 bases at J, with 4 bases between the two ends. The CDR3 is 13 residues long. The CDR3 is CASSEAQTGELFF. CDR3 DNA sequence: TGTGCCAGCAGTGAAGCTCAAACCGGGGAGCTGTTTTTT.

The rearrangement links TRBV7-3 to TRBJ2-1; 11 bases line up with TRBD2. Trimming at V came to 2 bases and at J to 2 bases, leaving 5 bases not matched to a gene. CDR3 length: 17 residues. Germline V lookup: CDR1 SGHTA, CDR2 FQGTGA. CDR3: CASSLGIAGGTYNEQFF. The CDR3 DNA follows: TGTGCCAGCAGCTTAGGGATAGCGGGGGGGACCTACAATGAGCAGTTCTTC.

The chain couples TRBV29-1 to TRBJ1-2; 8 bases agree with TRBD1. Germline loops: CDR1 SQVTM, CDR2 ANQGSEA. This CDR3 has 17 residues. Unmatched junction bases numbered 15, after V lost 6 bases and J lost 0 bases. The DNA of the CDR3 is TGCAGCGTCCTTTGGACAGGGCAGGCGACGGCTAACTATGGCTACACCTTC. The encoded protein is CSVLWTGQATANYGYTF.

The V gene is TRBV9, the J gene TRBJ2-3; 11 nucleotides agree with TRBD2. V gave up 4 bases and J gave up 5 bases; unmatched junction bases: 3. The germline V gene encodes CDR1 SGDLS and CDR2 YYNGEE. The CDR3 consists of 14 residues. Here the CDR3 reads CASSPGLAGDTQYF. The DNA for the CDR3 is TGTGCCAGCAGCCCCGGACTAGCGGGAGATACGCAGTATTTT.

The J gene is TRBJ1-1, the V gene TRBV7-9; D not resolved. Trimming left V 3 bases short and J 1 base short, with 9 bases between. The germline V gene encodes CDR1 SEHNR and CDR2 FQNEAQ (reference sequence). The CDR3 is 14 residues long. CDR3 nucleotides: TGTGCCAGCAGCTTCCCGGGAAGGAACACTGAAGCTTTCTTT. Its protein is CASSFPGRNTEAFF.

This clone has just a few counts. This sequence joins TRBV10-3 and TRBJ2-1; TRBD2 agrees at 7 bases. CDR1 and CDR2 from the germline V gene are ENHRY and SYGVKD. J gave up 8 bases and V 3 bases, and 4 bases lay outside the gene matches. This CDR3 spans 13 amino acids. CDR3: CAISEERGDEQFF. The CDR3 DNA reads as TGTGCCATCAGTGAAGAGCGGGGCGATGAGCAGTTCTTC.